Listed here is a single T cell receptor (beta chain). Its antigen is as yet unknown. The data derive from a study of blood T cells in healthy people across ages. Findings and limits, study-wide: Across the age range, TCR beta diversity per million T cells fell in a roughly linear way.

Germline V gene data show CDR1 as LGHNA and CDR2 as YNFKEQ. The CDR3 covers 14 residues. The V gene end was trimmed by 2 bases and the J gene end by 6 bases; junction bases not matched to a gene: 6. The authors ran a second PCR of about 6 to 12 cycles using a sample-barcoded 5' primer and a J-beta primer mix. TCRdb independently ran MiXCR on the 5' RACE reads; one entry per CDR3 protein. Altogether about 1.4 million distinct CDR3 sequences are present, 59% being singletons, with the ten largest covering 5% to 7%. Sequenced sample: blood. This TCR derives from a man aged 18-30 years in good health. V usage is TRBV4-2 and J usage is TRBJ1-2, with 7 bases fitting TRBD1. The CDR3 sequence is CASSQHRGVDGYTF. The CDR3 DNA is TGTGCCAGCAGCCAACACAGGGGTGTCGATGGCTACACCTTC.